This TCR beta chain was sequenced in a study of CD8 T cells in ankylosing spondylitis. Points from the study as a whole: Disease-linked clones bore a CD8+ phenotype, appearing relatively rarely in peripheral blood. As reported, disease-linked clones showed significant enrichment in matched ankylosing spondylitis synovial fluid. What seemed typical of ankylosing spondylitis blood was a TCR beta motif built from roughly eight highly homologous variants.

TCR beta libraries were made by quantitative 5'-RACE with molecular barcodes. TCRdb re-derived calls from the 5' RACE reads in MiXCR, one entry per CDR3 protein. Of 150,000 to 200,000 distinct CDR3 sequences detected, over 10% appear once; the ten largest clones hold approximately 10%. Germline CDR1 SGHTA, CDR2 FQGNSA. Trimming took 5 bases from V and 4 from J; bases not matched to a gene: 10. The CDR3 sequence is 15 residues long. There are many counts of this clonotype. Its antigen is unknown. Material for sequencing was blood, either unsorted or a sorted T cell fraction (not recorded which). The chain is built from TRBV7-2 and TRBJ1-1, with 7 bases identical to TRBD1. The TCR originated in a female donor with ankylosing spondylitis or in good health (not recorded which). The CDR3 DNA sequence: TGTGCCAGCAGCCGCAGGGGGGGTGAAGCCACTGAAGCTTTCTTT. Translated, it gives CASSRRGGEATEAFF. The full variable domain, its missing parts supplied by reference TRBV7-2 and TRBJ1-1, is GAGVSQSPSNKVTEKGKDVELRCDPISGHTALYWYRQSLGQGLEFLIYFQGNSAPDKSGLPSDRFSAERTGGSVSTLTIQRTQQEDSAVYLCASSRRGGEATEAFFGQGTRLTVV.